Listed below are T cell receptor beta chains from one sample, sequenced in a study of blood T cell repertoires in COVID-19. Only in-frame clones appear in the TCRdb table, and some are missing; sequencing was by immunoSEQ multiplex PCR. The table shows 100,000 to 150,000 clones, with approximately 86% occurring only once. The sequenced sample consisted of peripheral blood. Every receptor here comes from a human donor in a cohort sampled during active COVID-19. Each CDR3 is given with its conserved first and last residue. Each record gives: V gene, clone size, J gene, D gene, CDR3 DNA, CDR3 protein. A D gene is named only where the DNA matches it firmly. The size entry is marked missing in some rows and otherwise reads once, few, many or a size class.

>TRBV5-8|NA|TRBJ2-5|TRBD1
TGTGCCAGCAGCTCGGGACAGGGGGGAGAGACCCAGTACTTC
CASSSGQGGETQYF
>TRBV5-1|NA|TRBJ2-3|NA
TGCGCCAGCAGCATACAGGGTCCGACAGATACGCAGTATTTT
CASSIQGPTDTQYF
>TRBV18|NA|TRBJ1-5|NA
TGTGCCAGCTCAGCCTCCGAGGGAGGGGGAAATCAGCCCCAGCATTTT
CASSASEGGGNQPQHF
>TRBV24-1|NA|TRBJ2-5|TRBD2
TGTGCCACCAGTGAACGGGGGGGCCTCGAGACCCAGTACTTC
CATSERGGLETQYF
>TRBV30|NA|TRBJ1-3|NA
TGTGCCTGGAGTGGGGCCAGGGTGGCTGGAAACACCATATATTTT
CAWSGARVAGNTIYF
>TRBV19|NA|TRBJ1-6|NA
TGTGCCAGTAGTGCGCAAAGAGGGGGCTATAATTCACCCCTCCACTTT
CASSAQRGGYNSPLHF
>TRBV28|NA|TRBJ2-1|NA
TGTGCCAGCAGTTTCAGGGTCGATGAGCAGTTCTTC
CASSFRVDEQFF
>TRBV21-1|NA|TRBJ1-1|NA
TGTGCCAGCAGCTATCTGGGGGGGGTCCACCCGAATTTGAACACTGAAGCTTTCTTT
CASSYLGGVHPNLNTEAFF
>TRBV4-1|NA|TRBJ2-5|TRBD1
TGCGCCAGCAGCGAGACAGGGGTTAAAGAGACCCAGTACTTC
CASSETGVKETQYF
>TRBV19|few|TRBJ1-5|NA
TGTGCCAGTAGTATATCGGGGGGACAGCCCCAGCATTTT
CASSISGGQPQHF
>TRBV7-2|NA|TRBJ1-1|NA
TGTGCCAGCAGCTTAGCGCGGGGGAGGGTCACTGAAGCTTTCTTT
CASSLARGRVTEAFF
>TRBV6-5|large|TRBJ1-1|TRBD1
TGTGCCAGCAGTCAACAGGGGGCCACTGAAGCTTTCTTT
CASSQQGATEAFF
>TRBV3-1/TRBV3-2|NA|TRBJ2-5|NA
TGTGCCAGCAGCCAAGATCCTGGGGGGGAGACCCAGTACTTC
CASSQDPGGETQYF
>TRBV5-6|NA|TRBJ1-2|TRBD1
TGTGCCAGCAACCTGGACAGGGCTAACTATGGCTACACCTTC
CASNLDRANYGYTF
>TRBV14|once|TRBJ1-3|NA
TGTGCCAGCAGCCAAAAGGGGTGGTTAGCTGGAAACACCATATATTTT
CASSQKGWLAGNTIYF
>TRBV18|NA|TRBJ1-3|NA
TGTGCCAGCTCACTCAGACAGGTCTCTGGAAACACCATATATTTT
CASSLRQVSGNTIYF
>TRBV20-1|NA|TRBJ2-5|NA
TGCAGTGCCACAAGTCAAGAGACCCAGTACTTC
CSATSQETQYF
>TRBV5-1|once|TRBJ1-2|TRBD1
TGCGCCAGCAGCACACAGGGGAACGGAGGCTACACCTTC
CASSTQGNGGYTF
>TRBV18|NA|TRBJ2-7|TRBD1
TGTGCCAGCTCCCCTCCGGGACAGGGGAATCAAGAGCAGTACTTC
CASSPPGQGNQEQYF
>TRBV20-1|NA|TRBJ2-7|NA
TGCAGTGCTAGCCGACAGGCGGAGCAGTACTTC
CSASRQAEQYF
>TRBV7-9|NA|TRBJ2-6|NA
TGTGCCAGCAGCAATCAGGGAGGTGGGGCCAACGTCCTGACTTTC
CASSNQGGGANVLTF
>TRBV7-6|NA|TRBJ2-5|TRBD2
TGTGCCAGCAGCTTAGCGCTGGGACTAGCGGGAGAGACCCAGTACTTC
CASSLALGLAGETQYF
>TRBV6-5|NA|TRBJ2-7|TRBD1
TGTGCCAGCCATTCCGGGACAGGGAGCTACGAGCAGTACTTC
CASHSGTGSYEQYF
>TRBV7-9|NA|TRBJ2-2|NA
TGTGCCAGCAGCCAAACAGACACCGGGGAGCTGTTTTTT
CASSQTDTGELFF
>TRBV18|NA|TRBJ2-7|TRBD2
TGTGCCAGCTCACCACAGCTAGCGGGAATAAGAAACGAGCAGTACTTC
CASSPQLAGIRNEQYF
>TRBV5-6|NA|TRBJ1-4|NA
TGTGCCAGCAGCCTTCTAGTGGGGGGGACTAATGAAAAACTGTTTTTT
CASSLLVGGTNEKLFF
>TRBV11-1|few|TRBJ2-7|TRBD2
TGTGCCAGCAGCACCGGACTAGCGGCCAAGTACTTC
CASSTGLAAKYF
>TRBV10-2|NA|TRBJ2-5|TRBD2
TGCGCCAGCAGTCAGGGACTAGCCGAGACCCAGTACTTC
CASSQGLAETQYF
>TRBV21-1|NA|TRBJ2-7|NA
TGTGCCAGCAGCAAAGCGCGACTAGGGGACTACGAGCAGTACTTC
CASSKARLGDYEQYF